This TCR beta chain appears in the sequencing data of a study of response to subunit inactivated influenza vaccine. This CDR3 is 16 amino acids long. The trim removed 5 bases at V and 7 bases at J, leaving 17 bases unmatched. Germline-derived CDR1 and CDR2 are MNHNS and SASEGT. This clonotype was observed many times. In TCRdb, the RT-PCR reads were re-called with MiXCR into one record per CDR3 protein. The top ten hold 2.5% to 3% of the sample, which has 500,000 to 550,000 distinct CDR3 sequences, roughly 23% seen once. The sample was also linked to a second study, of T cells expressing NK-cell markers. That paper states: The authors generated TCR beta cDNA through 5'RACE template switching with UMIs. Among four donors, these clonotypes also ranked first in the CD3+CD56-NKG2C+ fraction.

The specimen was CD4+ T cells sorted from PBMCs, collected about 11 days after vaccination. The chain couples TRBV6-1 to TRBJ2-7, with TRBD2 matching 7 bases. The TCR comes from a man in his fifties or sixties who received an inactivated influenza vaccine. CDR3: CASSSGLGRVMREQYF. In DNA form, the CDR3 reads TGTGCCAGCAGTAGCGGACTAGGGCGGGTTATGAGGGAGCAGTACTTC.